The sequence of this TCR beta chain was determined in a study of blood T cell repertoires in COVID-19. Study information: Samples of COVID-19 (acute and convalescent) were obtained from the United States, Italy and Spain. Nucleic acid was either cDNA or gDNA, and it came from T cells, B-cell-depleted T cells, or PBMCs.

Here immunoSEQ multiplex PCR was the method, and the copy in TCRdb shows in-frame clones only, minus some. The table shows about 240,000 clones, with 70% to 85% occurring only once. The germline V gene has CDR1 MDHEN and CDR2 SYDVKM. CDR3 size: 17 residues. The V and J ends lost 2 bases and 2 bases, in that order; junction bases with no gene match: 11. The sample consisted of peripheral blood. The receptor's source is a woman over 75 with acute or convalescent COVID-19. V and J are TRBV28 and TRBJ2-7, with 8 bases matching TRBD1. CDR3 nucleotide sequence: TGTGCCAGCAGTTTAACCCCCCCGGGACAGGCTCCCTACGAGCAGTACTTC. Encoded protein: CASSLTPPGQAPYEQYF.